One and the same sample provided the 3 T cell receptor beta chains below, sequenced in a study of blood T cell repertoires in COVID-19. Profiled with immunoSEQ multiplex PCR; TCRdb holds only in-frame clones, not every one. The sample contains 280,000 or so clones, roughly 87% of which appear only once. Sequencing was performed on PBMCs or T cells enriched from blood (not recorded which). The receptors were sampled from a woman in her forties who had recovered from COVID-19.

This chain joins TRBV2 and TRBJ1-1; TRBD1 is a possible D gene (6 bases). In germline, CDR1 is SNHLY, CDR2 FYNNEI. The length of the CDR3 is 15 residues. V dropped 4 bases and J dropped 7 bases, with 19 bases sitting between them. The CDR3 loop is CASSGPGTNPSEAFF. CDR3 in DNA: TGTGCCAGCAGTGGGCCCGGGACAAACCCTAGTGAAGCTTTCTTT. Together with reference TRBV2 and TRBJ1-1, the CDR3 gives the full variable domain: EPEVTQTPSHQVTQMGQEVILRCVPISNHLYFYWYRQILGQKVEFLVSFYNNEISEKSEIFDDQFSVERPDGSNFTLKIRSTKLEDSAMYFCASSGPGTNPSEAFFGQGTRLTVV.

The chain is built from TRBV5-1 and TRBJ2-1; 13 nucleotides match TRBD2. The V gene's germline CDR1 is SGHRS and CDR2 YFSETQ. CDR3 length equals 14 residues. V was clipped by 6 bases and J by 12 bases; unmatched bases: 9. The CDR3 DNA reads as TGCGCCAGCAAGCGGACTAGCGGGAGTACGGGGCAGTTCTTC. It codes for CASKRTSGSTGQFF.

The chain carries TRBV29-1 and TRBJ1-2, with a weak D call TRBD1 (5 bases). The CDR3 consists of 11 residues. Germline V gives CDR1 SQVTM, CDR2 ANQGSEA. The germline V and J ends were trimmed by 7 bases and 4 bases, with 10 bases remaining between them. Written as DNA, the CDR3 is TGCAGCGGGGGCGGGCCCTATGGCTACACCTTC. Protein sequence: CSGGGPYGYTF.